Each of the 6 T cell receptor beta chains below was sequenced from the same sample in a study of T cells in localized non-small cell lung cancer. Clones were read by immunoSEQ multiplex PCR, and TCRdb kept only the in-frame ones, dropping some. The data contain about 4,800 clones, under 30% of them singletons. This specimen was lung tumor tissue, taken before any cancer treatment. The source is a man aged 40 to 70 with stage II lung adenocarcinoma.

The J gene is TRBJ2-7, the V gene TRBV11-3, with 8 bases aligning to TRBD2. CDR1 is SGHNT and CDR2 is YENEEA in the germline V gene. The CDR3 sequence is 17 residues long. With 0 bases clipped from V and 5 bases from J, the junction kept 12 bases outside the gene matches. In nucleotides, the CDR3 is TGTGCCAGCAGCTTAGAATCGGGAATTAGCGGGACCCACGAGCAGTACTTC. It codes for CASSLESGISGTHEQYF.

The V call is TRBV25-1, the J call TRBJ2-7; 7 bases agree with TRBD1. The germline V gene has CDR1 MGHDK and CDR2 SYGVNS. V was pared by 3 bases and J by 0 bases, with 5 bases of the junction left unmatched. The CDR3 contains 15 residues. The CDR3 spells CASSDLGTASYEQYF. The CDR3 coding sequence is TGTGCCAGCAGTGACCTGGGGACAGCCTCCTACGAGCAGTACTTC.

This clone came up a few times. At one end, the junction sequence differs from germline, possibly due to a read error. The chain joins TRBV6-8 to TRBJ2-1; 7 nucleotides match TRBD2. The germline CDR1 and CDR2 sequences are MNHGY and SAAAGT. This CDR3 has 12 residues. CDR3 bases: TGTGCCATCAGTGCGACTAGCTATGAGCAGTTCTTC. Translating it yields CAISATSYEQFF.

This clone has just a few counts. The gene calls are TRBV7-1 and TRBJ2-1; TRBD2 is a possible D gene (6 bases). TRBV7-1 is an ORF, with its function uncertain. Trimming removed 4 bases at V and 4 bases at J, with 20 bases between. The CDR3 spans 17 residues. Here the CDR3 DNA reads TGTGCCAGCAGCTTAGACTTTGCGCGGGGCGGGTACAATGAGCAGTTCTTC. Amino acid sequence: CASSLDFARGGYNEQFF.

The chain employs TRBV6-7 and TRBJ2-7; the D gene is possibly TRBD1 (6 bases). TRBV6-7 is designated an ORF whose function remains uncertain. CDR3 size: 20 residues. V was trimmed by 0 bases and J by 7 bases, leaving 31 bases between them. CDR3 sequence: CASSYSIKVRGGAAITEQYF. The DNA of the CDR3 is TGTGCCAGCAGTTACTCGATTAAGGTGAGAGGGGGAGCGGCCATAACAGAGCAGTACTTC.

The chain recombines TRBV28 with TRBJ1-5; D unresolved. V lost 2 bases and J 4 bases, leaving 9 bases between the germline ends. Germline CDR1 MDHEN, CDR2 SYDVKM. The CDR3 totals 14 residues. CDR3 region: CASSLGAFNQPQHF. CDR3 bases: TGTGCCAGCAGTTTAGGTGCGTTTAATCAGCCCCAGCATTTT.